This T cell receptor (beta chain) stems from a study of T cell responses to AZD1222 COVID-19 vaccine (dated by TCRdb to the early 2020s). Study-level background: TCR sequencing was performed for 230 to 250 trial participants, of whom roughly 200 were given two doses of AZD1222 and some 25 were given two doses of MenACWY control vaccine. Trial participants were enrolled by age into 18-55, 56-69 and 70-plus year subgroups, with around 140, 26 and 57 TCR-sequenced participants respectively. Results the study describes overall, beyond this receptor: Nearly half of unique spike-specific TCRs reportedly recognized epitopes outside regions mutated in the B.1.351 and B.1.1.7 variants. Because no day 14 peak-response samples were available, repertoires were characterized only after the peak T cell response. Vaccine-associated CD4 TCRs spanned the whole spike protein, with dominant responses in regions 160-218 and 743-854. Participants were mostly white British, with more females than males. The authors suggested clonal diversity may have been underestimated. Conclusions about previously exposed vaccinees are limited, since just five or six AZD1222 recipients were seropositive for SARS-CoV-2 at baseline. In the small 56-69-year group, the increase in depth fell short of significance, most likely because of low power. Spike-specific TCR breadth and depth rose significantly after two AZD1222 doses compared with day 0 and with MenACWY recipients.

In the case of this clone: The antigen it recognizes is unknown. The sample holds no much larger clone one base away, and base qualities are not on file.

The CDR3 regions of human TCRbeta chains were analyzed by immunosequencing. The authors' pipeline ran thus. TCRs in the repertoires were matched against a reference library of SARS-CoV-2-specific TCRs that had been generated with the MIRA antigen-specificity platform. Breadth was defined as the fraction of unique TCRs that were SARS-CoV-2-associated, and depth was defined as the fraction of total T cells that were SARS-CoV-2-associated. Using the MIRA data, each spike-specific TCR was mapped to the spike region that the TCR reacts to and placed in a CD4 or CD8 class. Log10-transformed breadth and depth values were compared by one-way ANOVA with Sidak's multiple comparisons tests. Entries here come from immuneACCESS through TCRdb and include only in-frame sequences with V and J called. Some clones fail to appear in such tables; in the studies checked, an unresolved V gene covers under half of the shortfall, and the cause of the remainder is unknown. The V and J calls and the clone size are those of that table, but D and trimming were determined from the DNA. Here the sample has 140,000 to 150,000 clones; around four fifths occur a single time. About 3.8% of the sample is taken by the ten largest.

The time point label of this sample denotes: baseline before first vaccination. Explained via the paper, the treatment or condition label denotes: meningococcal conjugate vaccine given as trial control. Vaccinee samples were obtained from the UK trials COV001 and COV002, which included a single-blind randomized controlled phase 2/3 trial of AZD1222 (ChAdOx1 nCoV-19) in healthy adults. For TCRbeta chain sequencing, PBMC samples were collected from trial participants at day 0 and at day 28 after the second dose. Trimming takes 0 bases from V and 3 bases from J, and the germline ends sit 6 bases apart. CDR1 MNHEY and CDR2 SVGAGI are derived from the germline V gene. From the cysteine through the phenylalanine, the CDR3 covers 14 amino acids. Left in the record is the CDR3 DNA by itself, 42 bases read in frame from the first base.

The rearranged chain carries TRBV6-5 and TRBJ1-3, with the D gene not clear enough to name. The sequence derives from an adult in good health. The material was peripheral blood, obtained on day 0 of MenACWY control vaccination. The nucleotides read TGTGCCAGCAGTTACTCGAAAGGTGGAAACACCATATATTTT. This yields the protein CASSYSKGGNTIYF.